This note documents a single TCR beta chain sequence. The antigen is not known. This sample was included in a study of blood T cells in healthy people across ages. For the second PCR, which ran for 7 to 11 cycles, a sample-barcoded 5' primer and a J-beta primer mix were used. TCRdb used MiXCR to reprocess the 5' RACE reads, holding one entry per CDR3 protein. The repertoire holds approximately 800,000 distinct CDR3 sequences, approximately 65% seen once, with about a quarter in the top ten. Findings and limits, study-wide: With donor CMV status unknown, expanded clonotype changes were possibly confounded.

Per germline, CDR1 MNHEY and CDR2 SVGEGT. The CDR3 is 17 amino acids. The germline V and J ends were trimmed by 3 bases and 4 bases, with 19 bases remaining between them. The chain is built from TRBV6-2 or TRBV6-3 and TRBJ1-5; TRBD1 might be the D (5 bases). The source material was blood. This TCR was sampled from a man aged 25 to 45 in good health. CDR3 sequence: CASSYDPGTTRNQPQHF. DNA of the CDR3: TGTGCCAGCAGTTATGACCCTGGGACGACTAGGAATCAGCCCCAGCATTTT.